This TCR beta chain came from a study of Ad26.COV2.S vaccination and SARS-CoV-2 variants. Looking at the study overall: Of the COV1001 trial arms, the Ad26.COV2.S arm included the donor. Recipients of Ad26.COV2.S got it intramuscularly, once or twice 56 days apart.

Generated by immunoSEQ multiplex PCR, the TCRdb table keeps only in-frame clones and is missing some. The sample gives 300,000 to 450,000 clones, around 83% of which show up once; 2.5% to 3.5% is in the top ten. This clone appeared once. What it recognizes is unknown. V lost 6 bases to trimming and J lost 2 bases, with 18 bases between them. The CDR3 consists of 16 residues. Germline CDR1 reads MNHEY; CDR2 reads SMNVEV (reference sequence). Findings of the study overall: Measures of TCR breadth and depth may have fallen short of total T cell responses.

As for treatment: some 20 received Ad26.COV2.S at low or high dose, single or two shots; roughly five received placebo; per-sample allocation not given. Sampling occurred on day 63 after the first vaccine or placebo injection. This receptor was identified in a person aged 18-65 years who received the Ad26.COV2.S COVID-19 vaccine or a placebo. J is TRBJ2-3 and V is TRBV27, with D tentatively TRBD1 or TRBD2 (5 bases each). Source: peripheral blood, taken in a trial of Ad26.COV2.S vaccine versus placebo. The CDR3 region has the DNA TGTGCCAGCAGCCGAACAATCCCGGGGCCCACAGATACGCAGTATTTT. Its protein product is CASSRTIPGPTDTQYF.